The 19 T cell receptor beta chains reported below all come from one sample, sequenced in a study of blood T cell repertoires in COVID-19. The method was immunoSEQ multiplex PCR; TCRdb's version includes in-frame clones alone and lacks a portion of them. The sample holds 150,000 to 200,000 clones; 90% are singletons and the top ten take about 18%. The sample consisted of peripheral blood. Receptor source: a man aged 60 to 75 with active or convalescent COVID-19.

This rearrangement joins TRBV7-9 to TRBJ1-1; 7 bases are shared with TRBD1. Unmatched junction bases numbered 0, after V lost 1 base and J lost 1 base. From germline, CDR1 is SEHNR and CDR2 FQNEAQ (reference sequence). The CDR3 spans 14 residues. The CDR3 spells CASSLGTGNTEAFF. The CDR3 bases are TGTGCCAGCAGCTTAGGGACAGGGAACACTGAAGCTTTCTTT.

This clone was counted between two and nine times. The chain has TRBV11-2 and TRBJ2-3; D possibly corresponds to TRBD1 (8 bases). The V and J ends lost 5 bases and 4 bases respectively, with 16 bases between them. The length of the CDR3 is 15 residues. Germline V lookup: CDR1 SGHAT, CDR2 FQNNGV. CDR3 nucleotides: TGTGCCAGCAGCCACAGAACAGGGGGGGCAGATACGCAGTATTTT. Translation: CASSHRTGGADTQYF.

The chain links TRBV19 to TRBJ1-2, with D maybe TRBD1 (6 bases). Trimming removed 7 bases from V and 4 bases from J, with 25 bases in between. The CDR3 has 17 amino acids. Looked up from germline, CDR1 is LNHDA and CDR2 is SQIVND (reference sequence). The CDR3 spells CASTDQSSAGGAYGYTF. As DNA, the CDR3 is TGTGCCAGTACGGACCAATCCTCAGCGGGGGGCGCCTATGGCTACACCTTC.

This clone was observed a handful of times. The rearrangement links TRBV19 to TRBJ1-1; 7 positions agree with TRBD1. The ends lost 4 bases at V and 1 base at J; junction bases unmatched: 0. Germline V gene lookup returns CDR1 LNHDA and CDR2 SQIVND (reference sequence). CDR3 size: 13 residues. The chain's CDR3 is CASSRQGNTEAFF. The CDR3 bases are TGTGCCAGTAGTAGACAGGGGAACACTGAAGCTTTCTTT.

The chain links TRBV6-6 to TRBJ2-1, with 14 bases fitting TRBD2. V shed 5 bases and J 7 bases; nucleotides not matched to a gene: 19. The CDR3 is made up of 20 amino acids. Germline lookup yields CDR1 MNHNY and CDR2 SVGAGI (reference sequence). The CDR3 is CASSPYRLAGGRALRNEQFF. CDR3 DNA: TGTGCCAGCAGTCCCTACAGACTAGCGGGAGGGCGCGCGTTGAGAAATGAGCAGTTCTTC.

The chain combines TRBV7-9 with TRBJ2-1, with D perhaps TRBD2 (5 bases). The CDR3 runs 15 residues. CDR1 is SEHNR and CDR2 is FQNEAQ in the germline V gene (reference sequence). With 3 bases removed from V and 10 bases from J, the gap between germline ends came to 19 bases. CDR3 region: CASSFGLARDHEQFF. CDR3 bases: TGTGCCAGCAGCTTTGGCCTAGCTCGGGATCACGAGCAGTTCTTC.

The V call is TRBV18, the J call TRBJ1-2; 9 nucleotides match TRBD1. Germline-derived CDR1 and CDR2 are KGHSH and LQKENI. V gave up 3 bases and J gave up 8 bases; unmatched junction bases: 4. The CDR3 length is 13 residues. CDR3 in DNA: TGTGCCAGCTCACCCCCGGGACAGGGCGGCTACACCTTC. Translating gives CASSPPGQGGYTF.

CDR3 coding DNA: TGTGCCAGCAGCGGACGGACAGGCCTCAACGTCCTGACTTTC. The encoded protein is CASSGRTGLNVLTF. V usage is TRBV5-8 and J usage is TRBJ2-6; 7 bases agree with TRBD1. V lost 4 bases to trimming and J lost 9 bases; unmatched junction nucleotides: 7. CDR1 and CDR2 (germline): SGHTS, YDEGEE. The CDR3 sequence is 14 residues long.

The chain combines TRBV12-3 or TRBV12-4 with TRBJ2-7, with 8 bases identical to TRBD2. The CDR3 is 12 residues long. The J segment lost 6 bases and the V segment lost 6 bases, leaving 4 bases of the junction unmatched. For the CDR3, the DNA is TGTGCCAGCAGAGCGGGAGTATCCGAGCAGTACTTC. Its translation is CASRAGVSEQYF.

This clone has a handful of counts. V is TRBV5-4 and J is TRBJ2-7; 9 nucleotides align to TRBD1. The ends lost 4 bases at V and 1 base at J; junction bases unmatched: 3. This CDR3 comprises 14 residues. Per germline, CDR1 SGHNT and CDR2 YYREEE (reference sequence). In DNA, the CDR3 is TGTGCCAGCAGCCGAGGGACAGGGTCCTACGAGCAGTACTTC. Translated, it gives CASSRGTGSYEQYF. The whole variable domain, remainder taken from reference TRBV5-4 and TRBJ2-7, is ETGVTQSPTHLIKTRGQQVTLRCSSQSGHNTVSWYQQALGQGPQFIFQYYREEENGRGNFPPRFSGLQFPNYSSELNVNALELDDSALYLCASSRGTGSYEQYFGPGTRLTVT.

The chain joins TRBV11-3 to TRBJ2-7; tentative D call: TRBD2 (7 bases). The germline V gene has CDR1 SGHNT and CDR2 YENEEA. V lost 1 base to trimming and J lost 2 bases, with 9 bases between them. The CDR3 spans 14 residues. The CDR3 region has the DNA TGTGCCAGCAGCTTAGCGGGGGGCACCTACGAGCAGTACTTC. This encodes CASSLAGGTYEQYF.

The CDR3: CATKTLAGVRTGELFF. In DNA, the CDR3 is TGTGCCACCAAGACCCTAGCAGGGGTCCGCACCGGGGAGCTGTTTTTT. V usage is TRBV19 and J usage is TRBJ2-2; perhaps TRBD1 as D (6 bases). This CDR3 has 16 residues. Germline loops: CDR1 LNHDA, CDR2 SQIVND (reference sequence). V dropped 10 bases and J dropped 4 bases, with 22 bases sitting between them.

This chain uses TRBV11-2 with TRBJ1-3; 7 bases line up with TRBD1. The CDR3 consists of 16 residues. Germline-derived CDR1 and CDR2 are SGHAT and FQNNGV. The V gene end was trimmed by 5 bases and the J gene end by 3 bases; junction bases not matched to a gene: 10. CDR3 region: CASSARTGALGNTIYF. Written as DNA, the CDR3 is TGTGCCAGCAGCGCGCGGACAGGCGCCCTTGGAAACACCATATATTTT.

This clone came up once. The V gene is TRBV28, the J gene TRBJ2-5; maybe TRBD1 (6 bases). The V end lost 4 bases, the J end lost 3 bases, and 15 bases lay between the germline ends. The CDR3 loop spans 15 amino acids. Per the germline V gene, CDR1 is MDHEN and CDR2 is SYDVKM. CDR3: CASSSPGQEKETQYF. CDR3 DNA: TGTGCCAGCAGTTCACCGGGACAAGAAAAAGAGACCCAGTACTTC.

The chain links TRBV1 to TRBJ2-5; TRBD2 reflects the table's D call only, with no check against the DNA. TRBV1 is a recognized pseudogene. The CDR3 covers 16 residues. In DNA form, the CDR3 reads TGCACCAGCAGCCAAGTTGGCGGGAGCCGTGGAGAGACCCAGTACTTC. Its protein is CTSSQVGGSRGETQYF.

The chain links TRBV19 to TRBJ1-2; D is uncertain. The V gene's germline CDR1 is LNHDA and CDR2 SQIVND (reference sequence). This CDR3 is 11 amino acids long. The V end was cut by 6 bases, the J end by 2 bases, with 4 bases between. CDR3 coding DNA: TGTGCCAGTAGGCTAAACTATGGCTACACCTTC. It specifies CASRLNYGYTF.

CDR3 DNA sequence: TGCGCCAGCAGCTTACAGGGCGCTGACTATGGCTACACCTTC. Protein sequence: CASSLQGADYGYTF. The chain is built from TRBV5-1 and TRBJ1-2, with a weak D call TRBD1 (6 bases). CDR1 SGHRS and CDR2 YFSETQ come from the germline V gene. Trimming took off 2 bases at V and 3 bases at J, with 11 bases between the two ends. CDR3 length: 14 amino acids.

The chain carries TRBV28 and TRBJ2-7, with D tentatively TRBD1 (5 bases). The V gene lost 5 bases and the J gene lost 3 bases, with 8 bases spanning the gap. The CDR3 spans 12 residues. CDR1 is MDHEN, CDR2 SYDVKM, per germline. The CDR3, as DNA: TGTGCCAGCAGTCGTAGGGGCTACGAGCAGTACTTC. Amino acid sequence: CASSRRGYEQYF.

J is TRBJ1-1 and V is TRBV27; 10 bases map to TRBD1. The CDR3 contains 16 residues. The germline gives CDR1 MNHEY, CDR2 SMNVEV (reference sequence). The junction had 6 bases not matched to a gene; V was cut back by 4 bases and J by 1 base. CDR3 DNA sequence: TGTGCCAGCAGTTCCGGACAGGGGGTAAGGAACACTGAAGCTTTCTTT. Translated, it gives CASSSGQGVRNTEAFF.